The 26 T cell receptor beta chains listed next were all sequenced from one sample in a study of cytomegalovirus exposure and HLA in healthy donors. The PCR was carried out with 60 Vbeta primers and 13 Jbeta primers. Sequencing used immunoSEQ multiplex PCR; TCRdb keeps in-frame clones, though not all of them. The sample lists approximately 250,000 clones, roughly 85% occurring once. The sample was PBMCs. These receptors were collected from a girl aged 2 to 10 in good health and CMV-seronegative.

This clone was observed a handful of times. The same CDR3 can be traced to other DNA sequences in this sample. The V call is TRBV7-9, the J call TRBJ2-6; the D is unclear. CDR1 and CDR2 (germline): SEHNR, FQNEAQ (reference sequence). The CDR3 extends over 15 amino acids. Trimming left V 1 base short and J 1 base short, with 5 bases between. CDR3: CASSLGGSGANVLTF. The CDR3 DNA reads as TGTGCCAGCAGCTTAGGAGGTTCTGGGGCCAACGTCCTGACTTTC.

The chain links TRBV21-1 to TRBJ2-3; TRBD2 is the table's D call, not checked against the DNA. TRBV21-1 is reported as a pseudogene. The CDR3 is 16 residues long. This CDR3 reads CASSSGLAVRTDTQYF. CDR3 sequence (DNA): TGTGCCAGCAGCTCTGGACTAGCGGTCCGGACAGATACGCAGTATTTT.

This chain joins TRBV7-9 and TRBJ2-4; TRBD1 matches 7 bases. Germline V lookup: CDR1 SEHNR, CDR2 FQNEAQ (reference sequence). V shed 5 bases and J 8 bases; nucleotides not matched to a gene: 15. The CDR3 contains 16 residues. CDR3 sequence reads: CASSPAELRQGDIQYF. CDR3 DNA: TGTGCCAGCAGCCCCGCAGAACTCAGACAGGGAGACATTCAGTACTTC.

CDR3 sequence: CASGTDRGPRQYF. CDR3 bases: TGTGCCAGCGGGACAGACAGGGGGCCTCGGCAGTACTTC. The J gene is TRBJ2-7, the V gene TRBV6-5; 10 positions match TRBD1. Germline V gene lookup returns CDR1 MNHEY and CDR2 SVGAGI. The ends lost 8 bases at V and 9 bases at J; junction bases unmatched: 10. CDR3 length equals 13 residues.

The chain uses TRBV10-3 and TRBJ1-4; the D gene is possibly TRBD1 (5 bases). Trimming left V 0 bases short and J 6 bases short, with 14 bases between. Germline assignment: CDR1 ENHRY and CDR2 SYGVKD. The CDR3 totals 16 residues. CDR3 sequence reads: CAISESMAGSDEKLFF. CDR3 nucleotide sequence: TGTGCCATCAGTGAGTCGATGGCAGGGTCAGATGAAAAACTGTTTTTT.

The chain employs TRBV5-1 and TRBJ1-1, with no clear D. V lost 4 bases to trimming and J lost 4 bases, with 11 bases between them. The CDR3 sequence is 13 residues long. Germline V CDR1 and CDR2: SGHRS, YFSETQ. CDR3 nucleotide sequence: TGCGCCAGCAGCAGCCATGAGGCCACTGAAGCTTTCTTT. Translation gives CASSSHEATEAFF. Filled out from reference TRBV5-1 and TRBJ1-1, the complete variable domain reads KAGVTQTPRYLIKTRGQQVTLSCSPISGHRSVSWYQQTPGQGLQFLFEYFSETQRNKGNFPGRFSGRQFSNSRSEMNVSTLELGDSALYLCASSSHEATEAFFGQGTRLTVV.

The gene calls are TRBV2 and TRBJ2-7; 9 bases fit TRBD2. The CDR3 has 15 residues. The V and J ends lost 6 bases and 3 bases, in that order; junction bases with no gene match: 9. Germline CDR1 SNHLY, CDR2 FYNNEI. CDR3 sequence (DNA): TGTGCCAGCAGGGGACTAGCCGGAGGCTACTACGAGCAGTACTTC. Amino acids: CASRGLAGGYYEQYF.

V usage is TRBV18 and J usage is TRBJ2-3, with TRBD2 matching over 9 bases. V dropped 3 bases and J dropped 2; count of bases not matched to a gene: 6. This CDR3 has 16 amino acids. Germline V gives CDR1 KGHSH, CDR2 LQKENI. The CDR3 DNA reads as TGTGCCAGCTCACCGGGGCTAGCGGGACTCACAGATACGCAGTATTTT. It encodes CASSPGLAGLTDTQYF.

The V gene is TRBV18, the J gene TRBJ2-6; a weak D match, TRBD1 (6 bases). CDR1 and CDR2 (germline): KGHSH, LQKENI. Trimming shortened V by 3 bases and J by 2 bases, and 11 bases separated the two germline ends. The length of the CDR3 is 16 residues. The CDR3 region has the DNA TGTGCCAGCTCACCCGAAACAGGGCCTGGGGCCAACGTCCTGACTTTC. Its protein is CASSPETGPGANVLTF.

The sample holds a few counts of this clone. The V and J genes are TRBV9 and TRBJ2-7; 10 bases fit TRBD2. Germline CDR1 and CDR2: SGDLS and YYNGEE. Losses at the gene ends were 5 bases for V and 4 bases for J; bases not matched to a gene: 6. The CDR3 spans 14 residues. The CDR3 nucleotides are TGTGCCAGCAGTCGAATAGCGGGAGGTTACGAGCAGTACTTC. Translating it yields CASSRIAGGYEQYF.

This chain connects TRBV7-8 to TRBJ1-4; D might be TRBD1 (6 bases). Germline CDR1 is SGHVS and CDR2 is FQNEAQ. The CDR3 is made up of 20 amino acids. V dropped 4 bases and J dropped 4 bases, with 28 bases sitting between them. The CDR3 DNA sequence: TGTGCCAGCAGCTCACTAGGTTGGGGGCGACCTAAAATGGGTAATGAAAAACTGTTTTTT. As protein: CASSSLGWGRPKMGNEKLFF.

The chain links TRBV19 to TRBJ1-1; possibly TRBD1 for D (5 bases). The germline gives CDR1 LNHDA, CDR2 SQIVND (reference sequence). The CDR3 totals 13 residues. Trimming pared 9 bases from V and 3 bases from J, leaving 14 bases between. The chain's CDR3 is CASWAGRDTEAFF. In DNA, the CDR3 is TGTGCCAGCTGGGCAGGGAGGGACACTGAAGCTTTCTTT.

The chain carries TRBV25-1 and TRBJ1-2; TRBD1 agrees at 7 bases. There are 13 residues in the CDR3. The germline CDR1 and CDR2 sequences are MGHDK and SYGVNS. V shed 5 bases and J 7 bases; nucleotides not matched to a gene: 7. This chain's CDR3 is CASSPYRGGGYTF. CDR3 bases: TGTGCCAGCAGTCCCTACAGGGGTGGTGGCTACACCTTC.

Here the CDR3 DNA reads TGTGCCAGCAGTGGGGGGCCAGGGAGCTTTAGCAATCAGCCCCAGCATTTT. Translating it yields CASSGGPGSFSNQPQHF. V gene TRBV6-1 combines with J gene TRBJ1-5; D may be TRBD1 (6 bases). The CDR3 totals 17 residues. V was cut by 4 bases and J by 0 bases, with 16 bases left in between. In germline, CDR1 is MNHNS, CDR2 SASEGT.

The CDR3 nucleotides are TGTGCCAGCGGGCTGGGGCAGGGGGTGGGACGAGGCTACACCTTC. It translates to CASGLGQGVGRGYTF. The rearrangement joins TRBV28 to TRBJ1-2, with 7 bases lining up with TRBD1. CDR3 length: 15 amino acids. Germline V gene sequence: CDR1 MDHEN, CDR2 SYDVKM. Trimming cost V 8 bases and J 8 bases; bases outside gene matches: 17.

V is TRBV5-3 and J is TRBJ2-4; D is uncertain. TRBV5-3 belongs to the ORF category, with a function that is uncertain. The ends were cut back, 0 bases at V and 0 bases at J, with 13 bases in the middle. The CDR3 loop spans 17 amino acids. As DNA, the CDR3 is TGTGCCAGAAGCTTGGTACAGATTCCGCTAGCCAAAAACATTCAGTACTTC. This gives the protein CARSLVQIPLAKNIQYF.

Notes on this clone: One end of the junction fails to match germline, which may point to a read error. The genes are TRBV5-4 and TRBJ2-5; TRBD2 aligns across 11 bases. CDR3 length: 17 residues. CDR1 is SGHNT and CDR2 is YYREEE in the germline V gene (reference sequence). The DNA of the CDR3 is TGTGCCGGCAGCGATAGACTAGCGGGGACTTACCAAGAGACCCAGTACTTC. As protein: CAGSDRLAGTYQETQYF.

The chain is built from TRBV11-2 and TRBJ2-5, with TRBD1 matching 7 bases. CDR3 length: 18 amino acids. Per germline, CDR1 SGHAT and CDR2 FQNNGV. J was trimmed by 6 bases and V by 0 bases; bases with no gene match: 16. The CDR3 reads CASSLDRPHRGRKKTQYF. CDR3 sequence (DNA): TGTGCCAGCAGCTTAGATAGGCCCCACAGGGGTCGGAAGAAGACCCAGTACTTC.

The rearrangement links TRBV7-9 to TRBJ1-2; TRBD1 agrees at 7 bases. Per the germline V gene, CDR1 is SEHNR and CDR2 is FQNEAQ (reference sequence). The CDR3 consists of 15 residues. V was clipped by 2 bases and J by 4 bases; unmatched bases: 7. The CDR3 bases are TGTGCCAGCAGCTTAATTCTCGACAGGGTCTATGGCTACACCTTC. Translating gives CASSLILDRVYGYTF.

The chain has TRBV6-5 and TRBJ2-4; D unclear. Germline V gene sequence: CDR1 MNHEY, CDR2 SVGAGI. There are 12 residues in the CDR3. V was trimmed by 5 bases and J by 9 bases, leaving 11 bases between them. The CDR3 region is CASSTPTRIQYF. Written as DNA, the CDR3 is TGTGCCAGCAGTACCCCTACTCGCATTCAGTACTTC.

The CDR3 is CASSEAVNTGELFF. CDR3 coding DNA: TGCGCCAGCAGTGAGGCGGTGAACACCGGGGAGCTGTTTTTT. The genes are TRBV10-1 and TRBJ2-2; D remains unclear. The CDR3 spans 14 residues. Germline V lookup: CDR1 WNHNN, CDR2 SYGVQD (reference sequence). V shed 2 bases and J shed 1 base, with 5 bases lying between them.

V usage is TRBV9 and J usage is TRBJ2-7, with 10 bases that match TRBD2. CDR3 size: 14 residues. Germline values: CDR1 SGDLS, CDR2 YYNGEE. Trimming removed 0 bases from V and 3 bases from J; junction bases left unmatched: 0. The CDR3: CASSVGTSGYEQYF. In nucleotides, the CDR3 is TGTGCCAGCAGCGTAGGGACTAGCGGCTACGAGCAGTACTTC.

V and J are TRBV5-6 and TRBJ2-3, with D perhaps TRBD2 (6 bases). CDR1 and CDR2 from the germline V gene are SGHDT and YYEEEE. This CDR3 has 15 amino acids. The V end lost 4 bases, the J end lost 1 base, and 13 bases lay between the germline ends. CDR3 coding DNA: TGTGCCAGCAGCCTGAAGGGAGGTCGCACAGATACGCAGTATTTT. Amino acid sequence: CASSLKGGRTDTQYF.

This sequence joins TRBV5-1 and TRBJ2-7, with 15 bases aligning to TRBD2. Germline trimming cut 4 bases from V and 4 bases from J; bases unmatched to any gene: 3. The CDR3 is 15 amino acids. Germline values: CDR1 SGHRS, CDR2 YFSETQ. In DNA, the CDR3 is TGCGCCAGCAGCCTAGGGACTAGCGGGGGGTACGAGCAGTACTTC. This sequence encodes CASSLGTSGGYEQYF.

The V and J genes are TRBV18 and TRBJ2-3; 8 nucleotides match TRBD1. V shed 2 bases, J shed 3 bases, and the junction held 10 bases outside the gene matches. CDR1 and CDR2 (germline): KGHSH, LQKENI. The CDR3 totals 17 residues. CDR3 amino acids: CASSPRAIQGATDTQYF. The CDR3 region has the DNA TGTGCCAGCTCACCAAGGGCCATTCAGGGGGCAACAGATACGCAGTATTTT.

CDR3 bases: TGTGTCGTAACTTTGGCGGGGGACCCCACAGATACGCAGTATTTT. Its protein product is CVVTLAGDPTDTQYF. The genes are TRBV6-1 and TRBJ2-3; 7 positions match TRBD2. There are 15 residues in the CDR3. Germline CDR1 is MNHNS and CDR2 is SASEGT.